These 16 T cell receptor beta chains came from one sample sequenced in a study of blood T cell repertoires in COVID-19. Measured with immunoSEQ multiplex PCR; TCRdb has only the in-frame clones, and not every one. Altogether about 60,000 clones are present, 88% being singletons, with the ten largest covering around 5%. Sequenced input: peripheral blood. Receptors originate from a man aged 55 to 70 with acute or convalescent COVID-19.

This sequence joins TRBV5-1 and TRBJ2-3, with 10 bases identical to TRBD2. The V segment lost 8 bases and the J segment 2 bases; nucleotides outside the gene matches: 8. This CDR3 contains 15 residues. From germline, CDR1 is SGHRS and CDR2 YFSETQ. Written as DNA, the CDR3 is TGCGCCAGTCGGACTAGCGGAGATTTCACAGATACGCAGTATTTT. Its protein is CASRTSGDFTDTQYF. Variable domain in full (rest from reference TRBV5-1 and TRBJ2-3): KAGVTQTPRYLIKTRGQQVTLSCSPISGHRSVSWYQQTPGQGLQFLFEYFSETQRNKGNFPGRFSGRQFSNSRSEMNVSTLELGDSALYLCASRTSGDFTDTQYFGPGTRLTVL.

This chain links TRBV28 with TRBJ1-5; 9 positions agree with TRBD1. Germline CDR1 reads MDHEN; CDR2 reads SYDVKM. With V trimmed by 2 bases and J by 0 bases, 2 bases remained unmatched. This CDR3 contains 16 residues. The CDR3 DNA is TGTGCCAGCAGTTTAGGGGACAGGGATAGCAATCAGCCCCAGCATTTT. As protein: CASSLGDRDSNQPQHF.

This clone was detected once. The chain carries TRBV11-2 and TRBJ2-7; the D gene is possibly TRBD2 (5 bases). Trimming pared 1 base from V and 2 bases from J, leaving 12 bases between. Germline V gene sequence: CDR1 SGHAT, CDR2 FQNNGV. This CDR3 comprises 15 residues. The CDR3 reads CASSLVRQRTYEQYF. Written as DNA, the CDR3 is TGTGCCAGCAGCTTAGTCCGGCAGCGGACCTACGAGCAGTACTTC. The entire variable domain, with the rest obtained from reference TRBV11-2 and TRBJ2-7, is as follows: EAGVAQSPRYKIIEKRQSVAFWCNPISGHATLYWYQQILGQGPKLLIQFQNNGVVDDSQLPKDRFSAERLKGVDSTLKIQPAKLEDSAVYLCASSLVRQRTYEQYFGPGTRLTVT.

The rearrangement links TRBV4-2 to TRBJ2-7, with D possibly being TRBD2 (6 bases). The CDR3 runs 15 residues. Germline assignment: CDR1 LGHNA and CDR2 YNFKEQ. Trimming left V 3 bases short and J 6 bases short, with 18 bases between. The CDR3 spells CASSQGGGGRVEQYF. The CDR3 coding sequence is TGTGCCAGCAGCCAGGGAGGAGGCGGGCGAGTCGAGCAGTACTTC.

The chain carries TRBV9 and TRBJ2-2, with D unclear. The germline V gene encodes CDR1 SGDLS and CDR2 YYNGEE. The CDR3 has 14 amino acids. V shed 3 bases and J shed 6 bases, with 12 bases lying between them. CDR3 in amino acids: CASSAYSRAGELFF. CDR3 DNA sequence: TGTGCCAGCAGCGCCTATAGCCGAGCCGGGGAGCTGTTTTTT.

A single count supports this clone. V gene TRBV29-1 combines with J gene TRBJ2-5; 7 nucleotides line up with TRBD1. Germline assignment: CDR1 SQVTM and CDR2 ANQGSEA. V dropped 7 bases and J dropped 6; count of bases not matched to a gene: 11. The CDR3 spans 13 residues. CDR3 residues: CSARDRVLKTQYF. Written as DNA, the CDR3 is TGCAGCGCCCGCGACAGGGTGTTGAAGACCCAGTACTTC.

To note about this clone: Other DNA sequences within the sample encode an identical CDR3. The chain uses TRBV7-3 and TRBJ2-1, with TRBD2 matching 8 bases. The CDR3 runs 15 residues. Germline CDR1 is SGHTA and CDR2 is FQGTGA. V lost 5 bases and J lost 0; bases outside the gene matches: 3. CDR3 residues: CASSLSGSSYNEQFF. The CDR3 DNA reads as TGTGCCAGCAGCCTAAGCGGGAGCTCCTACAATGAGCAGTTCTTC.

The chain joins TRBV6-5 to TRBJ1-5; D possibly corresponds to TRBD1 (6 bases). Germline lookup yields CDR1 MNHEY and CDR2 SVGAGI. This CDR3 has 13 residues. With 7 bases removed from V and 10 bases from J, the gap between germline ends came to 17 bases. The CDR3 reads CASTTGGKYPQHF. The CDR3, as DNA: TGTGCCAGCACGACTGGGGGCAAATATCCCCAGCATTTT.

The CDR3 coding sequence is TGTGCCAGCAGCCCCCCGGTGAATTCTGGCTACACCTTC. It is translated as CASSPPVNSGYTF. The chain has TRBV3-1 (or the pseudogene TRBV3-2) and TRBJ1-2, with no clear D. V lost 4 bases and J lost 7, with 13 bases in between. Germline-derived CDR1 and CDR2 are LGHDT and YNNKEL (reference sequence). The CDR3 totals 13 residues.

The chain uses TRBV6-5 and TRBJ2-7; D may be TRBD2 (6 bases). Germline V gene sequence: CDR1 MNHEY, CDR2 SVGAGI. This CDR3 has 15 amino acids. V shed 6 bases and J shed 2 bases, with 17 bases lying between them. The CDR3 spells CASSRARDSPYEQYF. CDR3 nucleotide sequence: TGTGCCAGCAGCCGAGCCCGGGACTCCCCCTACGAGCAGTACTTC.

The gene calls are TRBV27 and TRBJ2-1; D perhaps matches TRBD1 (6 bases). The ends were cut back, 6 bases at V and 5 bases at J, with 14 bases in the middle. The CDR3 length is 14 residues. From germline, CDR1 is MNHEY and CDR2 SMNVEV (reference sequence). The CDR3 spells CASRTGGVNNEQFF. The CDR3 bases are TGTGCCAGCAGGACTGGGGGCGTGAACAATGAGCAGTTCTTC.

Only a few counts were recorded for this clone. The gene calls are TRBV27 and TRBJ2-7; TRBD2 might be the D (6 bases). Germline V gene data show CDR1 as MNHEY and CDR2 as SMNVEV (reference sequence). The CDR3 spans 11 residues. Between the trimmed V and J ends, which lost 4 bases and 5 bases, there was a span of 6 bases. The CDR3 DNA sequence: TGTGCCAGCAGTTGGGAGGACGAGCAGTACTTC. As protein: CASSWEDEQYF.

This chain uses TRBV5-1 with TRBJ1-4; maybe TRBD1 (6 bases). CDR1 is SGHRS, CDR2 YFSETQ, per germline. V lost 0 bases to trimming and J lost 7 bases, with 10 bases between them. There are 14 residues in the CDR3. Written as DNA, the CDR3 is TGCGCCAGCAGCTTGGGTCTACAGGGTGAAAAACTGTTTTTT. It is translated as CASSLGLQGEKLFF.

J is TRBJ1-2 and V is TRBV7-9; D possibly corresponds to TRBD1 (6 bases). The CDR3 spans 14 residues. Germline V gives CDR1 SEHNR, CDR2 FQNEAQ (reference sequence). The ends were cut back, 5 bases at V and 2 bases at J, with 12 bases in the middle. DNA for the CDR3: TGTGCCAGCAGCCGCTGGACAGAAAACTATGGCTACACCTTC. Protein product: CASSRWTENYGYTF.

The CDR3: CAWSPRGNQPQHF. The DNA of the CDR3 is TGTGCCTGGAGTCCGAGGGGCAATCAGCCCCAGCATTTT. The chain uses TRBV30 and TRBJ1-5; D remains unclear. Germline-derived CDR1 and CDR2 are GTSNPN and SVGIG (reference sequence). The CDR3 length is 13 residues. Between the trimmed V and J ends, which lost 2 bases and 2 bases, there was a span of 7 bases.

The rearrangement joins TRBV5-5 to TRBJ2-4, with 9 bases lining up with TRBD1. CDR3 length: 18 amino acids. CDR1 SGHKS and CDR2 YYEKEE come from the germline V gene (reference sequence). Unmatched junction bases numbered 10, after V lost 2 bases and J lost 1 base. The CDR3 reads CASSFTGGRPVAKNIQYF. DNA for the CDR3: TGTGCCAGCAGCTTTACAGGGGGCCGCCCGGTGGCCAAAAACATTCAGTACTTC. Together with reference TRBV5-5 and TRBJ2-4, the CDR3 gives the full variable domain: DAGVTQSPTHLIKTRGQQVTLRCSPISGHKSVSWYQQVLGQGPQFIFQYYEKEERGRGNFPDRFSARQFPNYSSELNVNALLLGDSALYLCASSFTGGRPVAKNIQYFGAGTRLSVL.